Following are 11 T cell receptor beta chains from one sample sequenced in a study of OX40 agonist ivuxolimab in advanced cancers. Produced via immunoSEQ multiplex PCR; TCRdb's table is partial and in-frame only. The sample comprises fewer than 85,000 clones, 75% to 90% of which are singletons, and roughly 0.8% rests with the top ten. Sequences were derived from CD4+ or CD8+ T cells sorted from blood, sampled in a trial of the OX40 agonist ivuxolimab. All receptors come from an adult with an advanced solid tumor such as melanoma, head and neck, liver or kidney cancer.

The rearrangement uses TRBV7-9 and TRBJ1-2, with no clear D. V gave up 3 bases and J gave up 3 bases, with 5 bases separating them. The germline CDR1 and CDR2 sequences are SEHNR and FQNEAQ (reference sequence). This CDR3 has 12 residues. This chain's CDR3 is CASSFDDYGYTF. CDR3 nucleotides: TGTGCCAGCAGCTTTGACGACTATGGCTACACCTTC.

The chain recombines TRBV7-2 with TRBJ1-4; possibly TRBD1 for D (5 bases). Per germline, CDR1 SGHTA and CDR2 FQGNSA. The CDR3 sequence is 15 residues long. The germline V and J ends were trimmed by 5 bases and 3 bases, with 13 bases remaining between them. In DNA, the CDR3 is TGTGCCAGCAGCGATTCGGGGGGTCCTAATGAAAAACTGTTTTTT. Translation: CASSDSGGPNEKLFF.

This chain joins TRBV4-1 and TRBJ2-7; 7 bases are a match to TRBD2. The V and J ends lost 0 bases and 5 bases, in that order; junction bases with no gene match: 13. Germline loops: CDR1 MGHRA, CDR2 YSYEKL. This CDR3 comprises 17 residues. Written as DNA, the CDR3 is TGCGCCAGCAGCCAAGAAATAGGGAAGGGAGGGGTCGACGAGCAGTACTTC. Translating it yields CASSQEIGKGGVDEQYF.

V and J are TRBV7-7 and TRBJ1-3, with 12 bases matching TRBD1. CDR1 is SSHAT and CDR2 is FNYEAQ in the germline V gene (reference sequence). V lost 5 bases and J lost 8; bases outside the gene matches: 4. The CDR3 consists of 14 residues. The CDR3 bases are TGTGCCAGCAGCCAGGGACAGGGGGCGGACACCATATATTTT. This sequence encodes CASSQGQGADTIYF.

V and J are TRBV6-7 and TRBJ2-7; 9 bases are a match to TRBD1. TRBV6-7 is labeled an ORF, and its function is uncertain. With 2 bases clipped from V and 6 bases from J, the junction kept 8 bases outside the gene matches. The CDR3 consists of 15 residues. The CDR3 bases are TGTGCCAGCAGTTACCGGGGGACAGGGTCTTGCGAGCAGTACTTC. It encodes CASSYRGTGSCEQYF.

The rearrangement links TRBV5-6 to TRBJ2-7; 9 bases fit TRBD1. The CDR3 has 15 residues. V was clipped by 3 bases and J by 6 bases; unmatched bases: 10. Germline CDR1 reads SGHDT; CDR2 reads YYEEEE. The CDR3 spells CASSYLSRDRAEQYF. CDR3 sequence (DNA): TGTGCCAGCAGCTACTTGTCCCGGGACAGGGCCGAGCAGTACTTC.

The V gene is TRBV4-1, the J gene TRBJ2-6; D is perhaps TRBD2 (6 bases). Looked up from germline, CDR1 is MGHRA and CDR2 is YSYEKL. This CDR3 has 17 residues. Between the trimmed V and J ends, which lost 0 bases and 0 bases, there was a span of 9 bases. CDR3 in DNA: TGCGCCAGCAGCCAAGAGGCGGGGATCTCTGGGGCCAACGTCCTGACTTTC. Protein sequence: CASSQEAGISGANVLTF.

J is TRBJ1-5 and V is TRBV25-1; D not certain. The CDR3 contains 14 residues. CDR1 is MGHDK and CDR2 is SYGVNS in the germline V gene. Trimming pared 8 bases from V and 3 bases from J, leaving 14 bases between. CDR3 protein: CASPNPLNNQPQHF. The CDR3 DNA reads TGTGCCAGCCCTAACCCTCTCAACAATCAGCCCCAGCATTTT. The complete variable domain, with remaining parts taken from reference TRBV25-1 and TRBJ1-5, reads EADIYQTPRYLVIGTGKKITLECSQTMGHDKMYWYQQDPGMELHLIHYSYGVNSTEKGDLSSESTVSRIRTEHFPLTLESARPSHTSQYLCASPNPLNNQPQHFGDGTRLSIL.

The V gene is TRBV19, the J gene TRBJ1-2; 9 bases are a match to TRBD1. The CDR3 sequence is 15 residues long. Germline V gene lookup returns CDR1 LNHDA and CDR2 SQIVND (reference sequence). V was clipped by 3 bases and J by 7 bases; unmatched bases: 9. The CDR3: CASSIFGDRAGGYTF. The CDR3 DNA is TGTGCCAGTAGTATTTTCGGGGACAGGGCTGGTGGCTACACCTTC.

In nucleotides, the CDR3 is TGTGCCAGCAGCTTAATGGGAGGAACACAAGAGACCCAGTACTTC. It codes for CASSLMGGTQETQYF. This chain joins TRBV7-6 and TRBJ2-5, with a tentative D call TRBD2 (6 bases). Germline V gene data show CDR1 as SGHVS and CDR2 as FNYEAQ. The CDR3 is 15 amino acids. V lost 2 bases and J lost 2, with 12 bases in between.

DNA for the CDR3: TGTGCCAGCAGCGTAGAGGCGACAGGGAATACTGAAGCTTTCTTT. Translation: CASSVEATGNTEAFF. The chain links TRBV9 to TRBJ1-1; 7 bases agree with TRBD1. The germline CDR1 and CDR2 sequences are SGDLS and YYNGEE. With V trimmed by 0 bases and J by 5 bases, 7 bases remained unmatched. The CDR3 runs to 15 residues. Drawing the rest from reference TRBV9 and TRBJ1-1, the complete variable domain is DSGVTQTPKHLITATGQRVTLRCSPRSGDLSVYWYQQSLDQGLQFLIQYYNGEERAKGNILERFSAQQFPDLHSELNLSSLELGDSALYFCASSVEATGNTEAFFGQGTRLTVV.